The clone carrying this TCR gamma chain was seen ten or more times. This likely stems from a read error, as it lies one base from a far larger clone. This record comes from a study of γδ T cells in repeated Plasmodium falciparum infection. Germline CDR1 reads GITISATS; CDR2 reads ISYDGTV (reference sequence). The CDR3 is made up of 14 amino acids. Both TRG and TRD chains were sequenced from each sorted sample. With CATT, TCRdb re-called clones from the multiplex PCR reads. The data contain roughly 32,000 gamma-chain clones, 1.4% of them singletons. Gammadelta T cells were flow-sorted from PBMC into Vgamma9/Vdelta2+ and Vdelta2-negative populations for bulk analysis.

The sample comprised gamma-delta T cells from blood. The rearrangement uses TRGV9 and TRGJP. The receptor was derived from a pool of human donors (malaria-infected and uninfected, not separated). In nucleotides, the CDR3 is TGTGCCTTGTGGGAAGAGTTGGGCGAAAAAATCAAGGTATTT. It yields the protein CALWEELGEKIKVF.